Listed here are 29 T cell receptor beta chains from one sample, sequenced in a study of vaccination effects on CD4 cells after COVID-19 (dated by TCRdb to about 2022). The library was made by the immunoSEQ multiplex PCR assay. Held by TCRdb, this immuneACCESS table contains in-frame sequences only and omits some clones. Under half of the omission traces to an unresolved V gene where checked; the cause of the rest is unknown. The sample has around 66,000 clones on record, around 70% of them singletons. The ten most abundant clones make up about 2.3% of the sample. These TCRs are of unknown antigen specificity. After about 10 days of culture, CD4+ T cells were isolated with the EasySep CD4+ T cell isolation kit. Participants received two doses of either the BNT162b2 or the mRNA-1273 mRNA SARS-CoV-2 vaccine. The material was CD4+ T cells from PBMCs cultured without peptide, obtained after COVID-19 vaccination. All receptors come from a human donor who received a COVID-19 vaccine.

The chain links TRBV19 to TRBJ2-1; 7 bases line up with TRBD2. The germline V gene has CDR1 LNHDA and CDR2 SQIVND (reference sequence). The CDR3 extends over 15 amino acids. Trimming at V came to 4 bases and at J to 6 bases, leaving 9 bases not matched to a gene. In DNA form, the CDR3 reads TGTGCCAGTAGTACCCCCCAGCGGGGAGTCAATGAGCAGTTCTTC. Its protein product is CASSTPQRGVNEQFF.

J is TRBJ2-7 and V is TRBV6-5, with D perhaps given as TRBD1 or TRBD2 (5 bases each). Deletions cut 7 bases from V and 1 base from J, with 17 bases between. Germline CDR1 reads MNHEY; CDR2 reads SVGAGI. The CDR3 loop spans 15 amino acids. CDR3 DNA: TGTGCCAGCAAACGGGGCACAGGCGTTTCCTACGAGCAGTACGTC. Residues: CASKRGTGVSYEQYV.

The chain recombines TRBV10-1 with TRBJ1-5; the D is unclear. With 6 bases removed from V and 4 bases from J, the gap between germline ends came to 10 bases. Germline CDR1 and CDR2: WNHNN and SYGVQD (reference sequence). The CDR3 is 13 residues long. The CDR3 sequence is CASSRDFNQPQHF. DNA of the CDR3: TGCGCCAGCAGCCGGGATTTTAATCAGCCCCAGCATTTT.

V gene TRBV30 combines with J gene TRBJ1-4; no reliable D call. V lost 3 bases and J 5 bases, leaving 10 bases between the germline ends. Germline CDR1 is GTSNPN and CDR2 is SVGIG (reference sequence). This CDR3 has 13 amino acids. CDR3 coding DNA: TGTGCCTGGAGAATAGACTCAAATGAAAAACTGTTTTTT. Its protein is CAWRIDSNEKLFF.

This chain uses TRBV6-5 with TRBJ2-1, with 10 nucleotides matching TRBD2. Germline CDR1 MNHEY, CDR2 SVGAGI. With V trimmed by 6 bases and J by 0 bases, 2 bases remained unmatched. This CDR3 region has 15 residues. This chain's CDR3 is CASRASGGSYNEQFF. The CDR3 region has the DNA TGTGCCAGCAGGGCTAGCGGGGGCTCCTACAATGAGCAGTTCTTC.

The gene calls are TRBV29-1 and TRBJ2-5; 8 bases match TRBD2. Germline V gene sequence: CDR1 SQVTM, CDR2 ANQGSEA. The CDR3 extends over 12 amino acids. J lost 7 bases, V lost 3 bases, and 4 bases had no gene match. CDR3: CSVDSGVGTQYF. The CDR3 DNA reads TGCAGCGTTGATAGCGGGGTAGGGACCCAGTACTTC.

The gene calls are TRBV19 and TRBJ1-5, with D possibly TRBD1 on 6 matching bases. Trimming pared 5 bases from V and 4 bases from J, leaving 15 bases between. The germline V gene encodes CDR1 LNHDA and CDR2 SQIVND (reference sequence). The CDR3 runs to 15 residues. CDR3 nucleotide sequence: TGTGCCAGTAGTGTTAGCGGACAGCTAAATCAGCCCCAGCATTTT. Its translation is CASSVSGQLNQPQHF.

This sequence joins TRBV10-1 and TRBJ2-3; possible D gene TRBD2, 7 bases. The CDR3 is 12 amino acids. V lost 6 bases to trimming and J lost 11 bases, with 15 bases between them. Germline values: CDR1 WNHNN, CDR2 SYGVQD (reference sequence). CDR3 region: CASSNPGEGQYF. CDR3 DNA: TGCGCCAGCAGCAACCCAGGGGAGGGGCAGTATTTT.

This rearrangement joins TRBV19 to TRBJ2-5; D tentatively reads TRBD1 or TRBD2 (5 bases each). The V and J ends lost 10 bases and 5 bases respectively, with 20 bases between them. The germline gives CDR1 LNHDA, CDR2 SQIVND (reference sequence). The CDR3 sequence is 14 residues long. CDR3 region: CATKESGSRETQYF. The CDR3 coding sequence is TGTGCCACTAAGGAGTCAGGGAGCCGGGAGACCCAGTACTTC.

V and J are TRBV18 and TRBJ2-3, with TRBD2 matching over 10 bases. Germline-derived CDR1 and CDR2 are KGHSH and LQKENI. There are 16 residues in the CDR3. Trimming took 3 bases from V and 4 from J; bases not matched to a gene: 7. The CDR3: CASSPPSGGSADTQYF. The DNA for the CDR3 is TGTGCCAGCTCACCCCCTAGCGGGGGTAGCGCAGATACGCAGTATTTT.

This sequence joins TRBV2 and TRBJ1-4; D not resolved. Germline loops: CDR1 SNHLY, CDR2 FYNNEI. Between the trimmed V and J ends, which lost 9 bases and 0 bases, there was a span of 11 bases. The CDR3 contains 14 residues. The CDR3 protein is CASMPFATNEKLFF. DNA for the CDR3: TGTGCCAGTATGCCGTTCGCAACTAATGAAAAACTGTTTTTT.

The genes are TRBV7-2 and TRBJ2-5; possibly TRBD2 for D (6 bases). The length of the CDR3 is 14 residues. The germline CDR1 and CDR2 sequences are SGHTA and FQGNSA. Trimming shortened V by 5 bases and J by 1 base, and 11 bases separated the two germline ends. The CDR3 sequence: CASSRSGPQETQYF. The CDR3 DNA reads TGTGCCAGCAGCCGTAGCGGACCCCAAGAGACCCAGTACTTC. The full variable domain, completed using reference TRBV7-2 and TRBJ2-5, is GAGVSQSPSNKVTEKGKDVELRCDPISGHTALYWYRQSLGQGLEFLIYFQGNSAPDKSGLPSDRFSAERTGGSVSTLTIQRTQQEDSAVYLCASSRSGPQETQYFGPGTRLLVL.

CDR3 sequence: CASSRLARETQYF. The CDR3 bases are TGCGCCAGCAGCCGACTAGCTCGCGAGACCCAGTACTTC. This rearrangement joins TRBV10-2 to TRBJ2-5, with TRBD2 matching over 7 bases. Germline V gene lookup returns CDR1 WSHSY and CDR2 SAAADI. V lost 6 bases, J lost 5 bases, and 6 bases stayed unmatched. CDR3 length: 13 amino acids.

This rearrangement joins TRBV4-1 to TRBJ2-4; D assignment may be TRBD1 or TRBD2 (5 bases each). Trimming took off 6 bases at V and 0 bases at J, with 6 bases between the two ends. Per germline, CDR1 MGHRA and CDR2 YSYEKL. The CDR3 consists of 13 residues. CDR3 bases: TGCGCCAGCAGGGGGGTAGCCAAAAACATTCAGTACTTC. Amino acids: CASRGVAKNIQYF.

The chain links TRBV7-9 to TRBJ2-1, with TRBD1 as a possible D gene (6 bases). CDR3 length: 16 residues. Trimming pared 3 bases from V and 9 bases from J, leaving 21 bases between. Germline V gene data show CDR1 as SEHNR and CDR2 as FQNEAQ (reference sequence). CDR3 in DNA: TGTGCCAGCAGCTTGTATGACAGGCTCCCCAATGGTGAGCAGTTCTTC. Translating it yields CASSLYDRLPNGEQFF.

This chain connects TRBV19 to TRBJ2-4; TRBD2 matches 9 bases. The V gene end was trimmed by 9 bases and the J gene end by 0 bases; junction bases not matched to a gene: 18. The CDR3 runs to 19 residues. The germline gives CDR1 LNHDA, CDR2 SQIVND (reference sequence). The CDR3 sequence is CARAVRRGGEPLAKNIQYF. The CDR3 DNA reads as TGTGCCAGGGCGGTAAGGCGCGGGGGGGAACCTCTAGCCAAAAACATTCAGTACTTC. The full variable domain, rest sourced from reference TRBV19 and TRBJ2-4, is DGGITQSPKYLFRKEGQNVTLSCEQNLNHDAMYWYRQDPGQGLRLIYYSQIVNDFQKGDIAEGYSVSREKKESFPLTVTSAQKNPTAFYLCARAVRRGGEPLAKNIQYFGAGTRLSVL.

This chain connects TRBV5-1 to TRBJ2-2, with a tentative D call TRBD1 (6 bases). With 5 bases removed from V and 6 bases from J, the gap between germline ends came to 14 bases. This CDR3 is built from 14 residues. Looked up from germline, CDR1 is SGHRS and CDR2 is YFSETQ. The CDR3 here is CASRRPGQSGELFF. CDR3 sequence (DNA): TGCGCCAGCAGACGTCCAGGACAGTCCGGGGAGCTGTTTTTT.

This chain joins TRBV6-5 and TRBJ2-4; a weak D match, TRBD2 (5 bases). Per germline, CDR1 MNHEY and CDR2 SVGAGI. V lost 4 bases to trimming and J lost 8 bases, with 15 bases between them. The CDR3 covers 14 residues. The CDR3 spells CASSSPGNRDIQYF. The CDR3 DNA follows: TGTGCCAGCAGTTCACCGGGAAATCGGGACATTCAGTACTTC.

A few counts support this clone. The J gene is TRBJ2-1, the V gene TRBV7-2; the D call may be TRBD1 or TRBD2 (5 bases each). V lost 2 bases and J lost 3, with 14 bases in between. Germline CDR1 is SGHTA and CDR2 is FQGNSA. This CDR3 has 16 amino acids. DNA of the CDR3: TGTGCCAGCAGCTTAAAGAGCCCAGGGAGCTACAATGAGCAGTTCTTC. Translated, it gives CASSLKSPGSYNEQFF.

This clone is a singleton in its sample. The V call is TRBV5-1, the J call TRBJ2-5, with no clear D. The V gene's germline CDR1 is SGHRS and CDR2 YFSETQ. This CDR3 is built from 13 residues. The germline V and J ends were trimmed by 4 bases and 1 base, with 8 bases remaining between them. The CDR3 region has the DNA TGCGCCAGCAGCCCCCGGCCCCAAGAGACCCAGTACTTC. This gives the protein CASSPRPQETQYF.

V gene TRBV7-2 combines with J gene TRBJ2-2, with D possibly matching TRBD1 (6 bases). CDR3 length equals 12 residues. In germline, CDR1 is SGHTA, CDR2 FQGNSA. Trimming removed 5 bases at V and 8 bases at J, with 9 bases between. CDR3 amino acids: CASSTQGGELFF. DNA for the CDR3: TGTGCCAGCAGCACCCAGGGGGGGGAGCTGTTTTTT.

V usage is TRBV9 and J usage is TRBJ2-3; 11 bases agree with TRBD2. V trimming: 3 bases; J trimming: 0 bases; junction bases outside the gene matches: 9. This CDR3 spans 18 amino acids. CDR1 and CDR2 (germline): SGDLS, YYNGEE. The CDR3, as DNA: TGTGCCAGCAGCGCGACTAGCGGGAACCGAATAAGCACAGATACGCAGTATTTT. Residues: CASSATSGNRISTDTQYF.

The rearrangement uses TRBV5-1 and TRBJ2-6, with 8 bases lining up with TRBD1. Unmatched junction bases numbered 6, after V lost 3 bases and J lost 1 base. Germline V gene sequence: CDR1 SGHRS, CDR2 YFSETQ. The CDR3 runs 17 residues. The CDR3 DNA sequence: TGCGCCAGCAGCTCGGGACAGGCTTTTTCTGGGGCCAACGTCCTGACTTTC. It specifies CASSSGQAFSGANVLTF. Full variable domain (outside the CDR3, taken from reference TRBV5-1 and TRBJ2-6): KAGVTQTPRYLIKTRGQQVTLSCSPISGHRSVSWYQQTPGQGLQFLFEYFSETQRNKGNFPGRFSGRQFSNSRSEMNVSTLELGDSALYLCASSSGQAFSGANVLTFGAGSRLTVL.

There are a few counts of this clone. As DNA, the CDR3 is TGTGCCAGCAGTGAATACGGGACAGGCCAAAATCAGCCCCAGCATTTT. This gives the protein CASSEYGTGQNQPQHF. The J gene is TRBJ1-5, the V gene TRBV6-1, with TRBD1 matching 8 bases. The CDR3 loop spans 16 amino acids. Germline CDR1 reads MNHNS; CDR2 reads SASEGT. V was clipped by 2 bases and J by 4 bases; unmatched bases: 7.

J is TRBJ2-3 and V is TRBV4-3, with D perhaps matching TRBD2 (6 bases). CDR3 length: 15 amino acids. The germline gives CDR1 LGHNA, CDR2 YSLEER. Trimming took 5 bases from V and 4 from J, leaving 16 bases between them. The CDR3 coding sequence is TGCGCCAGCAGCAAAAGGGTCGGGAGTGCAGATACGCAGTATTTT. Translating gives CASSKRVGSADTQYF.

This CDR3 reads CAWNTGGPGINTQYF. Here the CDR3 DNA reads TGTGCCTGGAATACCGGGGGCCCTGGGATAAATACGCAGTATTTT. The gene calls are TRBV30 and TRBJ2-3; D could derive from TRBD1 or TRBD2 (6 bases each). Deletions cut 4 bases from V and 7 bases from J, with 21 bases between. CDR3 length: 15 residues. Germline assignment: CDR1 GTSNPN and CDR2 SVGIG (reference sequence). Supplemented by reference TRBV30 and TRBJ2-3, the full variable domain reads SQTIHQWPATLVQPVGSPLSLECTVEGTSNPNLYWYRQAAGRGLQLLFYSVGIGQISSEVPQNLSASRPQDRQFILSSKKLLLSDSGFYLCAWNTGGPGINTQYFGPGTRLTVL.

This chain connects TRBV5-1 to TRBJ2-1, with TRBD2 matching 7 bases. This CDR3 comprises 14 residues. Trimming removed 2 bases from V and 7 bases from J; junction bases left unmatched: 6. CDR1 and CDR2 from the germline V gene are SGHRS and YFSETQ. CDR3 sequence reads: CASSLGAGSNEQFF. CDR3 sequence (DNA): TGCGCCAGCAGCTTAGGAGCGGGGAGTAATGAGCAGTTCTTC.

This clone was picked up a small number of times. The J gene is TRBJ2-2, the V gene TRBV28, with D tentatively TRBD2 (6 bases). CDR1 is MDHEN, CDR2 SYDVKM, per germline. The CDR3 sequence is 15 residues long. The V end was cut by 6 bases, the J end by 4 bases, with 15 bases between. CDR3 loop: CASRDYGVPTGELFF. The CDR3 bases are TGTGCCAGCAGGGACTACGGGGTACCCACCGGGGAGCTGTTTTTT.

The genes are TRBV30 and TRBJ1-5; TRBD1 is a possible D gene (5 bases). CDR1 and CDR2 (germline): GTSNPN, SVGIG (reference sequence). The ends were cut back, 0 bases at V and 1 base at J, with 13 bases in the middle. The CDR3 runs to 16 residues. For the CDR3, the DNA is TGTGCCTGGAGTGTACCCGGGGCAGCCAGCAATCAGCCCCAGCATTTT. Translating it yields CAWSVPGAASNQPQHF.